This T cell receptor (beta chain) was recorded in a study of identifying expanded T cells in peripheral blood. Libraries were prepared by immunoSEQ multiplex PCR; TCRdb keeps only in-frame clonotypes and omits some of them. This table holds about 58,000 clones, approximately 89% found once. Looked up from germline, CDR1 is PRHDT and CDR2 is FYEKMQ (reference sequence). V lost 4 bases, J lost 5 bases, and 5 bases lay in between. The CDR3 is 11 amino acids. This rearrangement joins TRBV13 to TRBJ2-5; D remains unclear. The material sequenced was blood. This clonotype originated in a person between 18 and 69 years old in good health. The CDR3 is CASSSRETQYF. For the CDR3, the DNA is TGTGCCAGCAGCTCAAGGGAGACCCAGTACTTC. Combining the CDR3 with reference TRBV13 and TRBJ2-5 gives the whole variable domain AAGVIQSPRHLIKEKRETATLKCYPIPRHDTVYWYQQGPGQDPQFLISFYEKMQSDKGSIPDRFSAQQFSDYHSELNMSSLELGDSALYFCASSSRETQYFGPGTRLLVL.